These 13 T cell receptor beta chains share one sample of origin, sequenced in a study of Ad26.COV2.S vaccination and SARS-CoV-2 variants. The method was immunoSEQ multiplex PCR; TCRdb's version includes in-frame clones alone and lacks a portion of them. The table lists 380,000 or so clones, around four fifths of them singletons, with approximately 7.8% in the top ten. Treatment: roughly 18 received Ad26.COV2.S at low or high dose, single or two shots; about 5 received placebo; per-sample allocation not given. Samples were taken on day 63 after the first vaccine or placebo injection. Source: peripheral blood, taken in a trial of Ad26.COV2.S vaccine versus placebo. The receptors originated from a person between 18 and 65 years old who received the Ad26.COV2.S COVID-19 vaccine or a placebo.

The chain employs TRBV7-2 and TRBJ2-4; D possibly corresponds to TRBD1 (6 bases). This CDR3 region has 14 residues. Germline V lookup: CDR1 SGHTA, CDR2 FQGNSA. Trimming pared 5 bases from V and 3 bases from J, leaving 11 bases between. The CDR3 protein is CASSPDRNKNIQYF. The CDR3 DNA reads TGTGCCAGCAGCCCCGACAGGAACAAAAACATTCAGTACTTC.

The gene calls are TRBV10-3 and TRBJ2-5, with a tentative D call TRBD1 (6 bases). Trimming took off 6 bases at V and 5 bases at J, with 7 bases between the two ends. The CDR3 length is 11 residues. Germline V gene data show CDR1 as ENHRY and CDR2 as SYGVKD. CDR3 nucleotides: TGTGCCATCAGCCAGGGGGAGACCCAGTACTTC. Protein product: CAISQGETQYF.

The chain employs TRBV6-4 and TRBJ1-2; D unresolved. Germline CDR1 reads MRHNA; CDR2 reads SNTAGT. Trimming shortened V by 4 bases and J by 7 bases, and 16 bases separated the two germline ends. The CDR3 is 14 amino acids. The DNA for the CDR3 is TGTGCCAGCAGTGTGGGCCTTGGGCTTGGTGGCTACACCTTC. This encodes CASSVGLGLGGYTF.

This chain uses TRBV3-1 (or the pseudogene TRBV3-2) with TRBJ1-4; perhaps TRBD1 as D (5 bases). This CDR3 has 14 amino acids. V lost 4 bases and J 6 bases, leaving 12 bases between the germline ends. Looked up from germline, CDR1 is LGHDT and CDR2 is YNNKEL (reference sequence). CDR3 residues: CASSRTGLYEKLFF. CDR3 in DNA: TGTGCCAGCAGCCGAACGGGACTGTATGAAAAACTGTTTTTT.

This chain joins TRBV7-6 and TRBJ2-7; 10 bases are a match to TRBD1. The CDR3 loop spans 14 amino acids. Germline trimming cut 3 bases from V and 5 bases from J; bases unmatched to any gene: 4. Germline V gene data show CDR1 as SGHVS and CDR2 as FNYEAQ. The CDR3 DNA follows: TGTGCCAGCAGCTTCCGGGACAGGGGCGACGAGCAGTACTTC. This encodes CASSFRDRGDEQYF.

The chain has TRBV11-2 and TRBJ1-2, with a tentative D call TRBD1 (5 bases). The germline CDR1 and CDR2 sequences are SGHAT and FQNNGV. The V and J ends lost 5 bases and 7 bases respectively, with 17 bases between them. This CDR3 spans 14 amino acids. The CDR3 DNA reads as TGTGCCAGCAGCCCGTCGACGGGGCGGCTTGGCTACACCTTC. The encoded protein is CASSPSTGRLGYTF.

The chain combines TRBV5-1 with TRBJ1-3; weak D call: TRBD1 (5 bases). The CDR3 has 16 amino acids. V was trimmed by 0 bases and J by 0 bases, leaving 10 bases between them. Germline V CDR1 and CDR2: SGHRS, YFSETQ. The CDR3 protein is CASSLGGASSGNTIYF. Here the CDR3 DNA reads TGCGCCAGCAGCTTGGGGGGCGCGAGCTCTGGAAACACCATATATTTT.

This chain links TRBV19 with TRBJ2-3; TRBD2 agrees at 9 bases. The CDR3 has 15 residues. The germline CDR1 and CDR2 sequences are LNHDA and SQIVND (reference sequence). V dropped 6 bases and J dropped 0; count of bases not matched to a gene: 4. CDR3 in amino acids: CASSFTSGSTDTQYF. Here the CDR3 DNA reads TGTGCCAGTAGCTTCACTAGCGGGAGCACAGATACGCAGTATTTT. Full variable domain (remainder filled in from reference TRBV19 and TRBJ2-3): DGGITQSPKYLFRKEGQNVTLSCEQNLNHDAMYWYRQDPGQGLRLIYYSQIVNDFQKGDIAEGYSVSREKKESFPLTVTSAQKNPTAFYLCASSFTSGSTDTQYFGPGTRLTVL.

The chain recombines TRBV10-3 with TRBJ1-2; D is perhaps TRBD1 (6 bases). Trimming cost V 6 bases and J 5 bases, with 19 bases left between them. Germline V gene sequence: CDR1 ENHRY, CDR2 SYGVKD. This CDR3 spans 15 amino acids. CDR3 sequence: CAISHGQFLSYGYTF. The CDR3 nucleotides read TGTGCCATCAGCCACGGACAGTTCTTGTCATATGGCTACACCTTC.

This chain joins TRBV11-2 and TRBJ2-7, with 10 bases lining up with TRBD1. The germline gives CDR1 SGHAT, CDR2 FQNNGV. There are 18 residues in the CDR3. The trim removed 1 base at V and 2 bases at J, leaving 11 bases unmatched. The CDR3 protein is CASSLGSGTGAITYEQYF. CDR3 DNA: TGTGCCAGCAGCTTAGGTTCCGGGACAGGGGCCATTACCTACGAGCAGTACTTC.

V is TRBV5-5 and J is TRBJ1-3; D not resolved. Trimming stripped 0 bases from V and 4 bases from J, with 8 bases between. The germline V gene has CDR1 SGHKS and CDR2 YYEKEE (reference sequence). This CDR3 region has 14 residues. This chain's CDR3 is CASSLALGGNTIYF. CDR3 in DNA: TGTGCCAGCAGCTTGGCCTTGGGAGGAAACACCATATATTTT.

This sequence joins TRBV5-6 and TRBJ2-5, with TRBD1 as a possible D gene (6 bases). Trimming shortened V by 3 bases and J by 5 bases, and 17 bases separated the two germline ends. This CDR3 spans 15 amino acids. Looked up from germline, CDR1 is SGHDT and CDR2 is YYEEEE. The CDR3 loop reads CASSSLPGHWETQYF. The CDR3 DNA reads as TGTGCCAGCAGCTCTCTACCGGGACACTGGGAGACCCAGTACTTC. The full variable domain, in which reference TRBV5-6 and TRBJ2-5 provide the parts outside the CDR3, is DAGVTQSPTHLIKTRGQQVTLRCSPKSGHDTVSWYQQALGQGPQFIFQYYEEEERQRGNFPDRFSGHQFPNYSSELNVNALLLGDSALYLCASSSLPGHWETQYFGPGTRLLVL.

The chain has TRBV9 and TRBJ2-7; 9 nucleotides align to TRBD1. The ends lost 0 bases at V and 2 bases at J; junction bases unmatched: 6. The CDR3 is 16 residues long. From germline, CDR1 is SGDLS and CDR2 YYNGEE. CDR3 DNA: TGTGCCAGCAGCGTAGGTCCAGGGACAGGGACCTACGAGCAGTACTTC. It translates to CASSVGPGTGTYEQYF.